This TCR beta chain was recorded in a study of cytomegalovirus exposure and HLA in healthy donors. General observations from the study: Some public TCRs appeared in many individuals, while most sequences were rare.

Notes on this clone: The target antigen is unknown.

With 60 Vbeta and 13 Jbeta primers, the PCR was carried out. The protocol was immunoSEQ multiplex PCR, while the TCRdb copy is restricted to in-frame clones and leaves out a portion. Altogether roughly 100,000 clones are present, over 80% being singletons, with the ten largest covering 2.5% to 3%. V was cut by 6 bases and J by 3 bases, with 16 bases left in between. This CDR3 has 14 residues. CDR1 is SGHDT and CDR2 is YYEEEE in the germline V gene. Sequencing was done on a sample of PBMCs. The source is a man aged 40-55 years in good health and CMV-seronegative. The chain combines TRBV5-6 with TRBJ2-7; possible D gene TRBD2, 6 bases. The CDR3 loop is CASTGTGGVYEQYF. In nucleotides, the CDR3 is TGTGCCAGCACCGGGACTGGCGGAGTCTACGAGCAGTACTTC.